A single sample gave rise to the 19 T cell receptor beta chains below, sequenced in a study of T cells after yellow fever vaccination. Each CDR3 protein gets one entry after TCRdb re-called the 5' RACE reads with MiXCR. The profile shows approximately 160,000 distinct CDR3 sequences, roughly 6.2% of them singletons. The sample consisted of CD4+ T cells sorted from PBMCs, taken on the day of the first yellow fever vaccination. The source of these receptors is a man aged 18-30 years who received the YFV17D yellow fever vaccine.

This chain joins TRBV7-2 and TRBJ2-1; TRBD2 matches at 8 bases. The CDR3 loop spans 15 amino acids. Trimming cost V 0 bases and J 15 bases; bases outside gene matches: 13. Germline CDR1 reads SGHTA; CDR2 reads FQGNSA. The CDR3 region is CASSLAPAGALMRFF. The CDR3 DNA is TGTGCCAGCAGCTTAGCGCCAGCGGGGGCGCTTATGCGGTTCTTC.

The chain carries TRBV20-1 and TRBJ2-5, with 7 bases matching TRBD2. V gave up 0 bases and J gave up 5 bases; unmatched junction bases: 6. From germline, CDR1 is DFQATT and CDR2 SNEGSKA (reference sequence). The CDR3 is 14 residues long. This CDR3 reads CSARDRAGFETQYF. The CDR3 DNA reads as TGCAGTGCTAGAGATCGAGCGGGGTTCGAGACCCAGTACTTC.

Details on this clonotype: A read error may be the cause here, since a much bigger clone is one base away. V and J are TRBV3-1 and TRBJ2-2; a weak D match, TRBD2 (5 bases). The CDR3 consists of 17 residues. The germline V gene encodes CDR1 LGHDT and CDR2 YNNKEL (reference sequence). V was pared by 1 base and J by 5 bases, with 17 bases between. The CDR3 region has the DNA TGTGCCAGCAGCCAAGTGTCATCGGAGGCGGTGACCGGGGAGCTGTTTTTT. It translates to CASSQVSSEAVTGELFF.

This clonotype was seen only a few times. J is TRBJ1-3 and V is TRBV6-5, with D maybe TRBD1 (5 bases). Germline V CDR1 and CDR2: MNHEY, SVGAGI. This CDR3 has 15 amino acids. With 4 bases removed from V and 0 bases from J, the gap between germline ends came to 10 bases. The CDR3 coding sequence is TGTGCCAGCAGTTCCGTACAGGTCTCTGGAAACACCATATATTTT. Translating it yields CASSSVQVSGNTIYF.

This clonotype was counted at least ten times. The chain links TRBV20-1 to TRBJ2-7, with D unclear. The ends were cut back, 0 bases at V and 3 bases at J, with 12 bases in the middle. CDR3 length: 14 residues. Looked up from germline, CDR1 is DFQATT and CDR2 is SNEGSKA (reference sequence). The CDR3 spells CSARDRYTHYEQYV. CDR3 DNA: TGCAGTGCTAGAGATCGGTACACTCACTACGAGCAGTACGTC.

V gene TRBV5-1 combines with J gene TRBJ2-7, with 8 bases that match TRBD2. The germline CDR1 and CDR2 sequences are SGHRS and YFSETQ. The J segment lost 6 bases and the V segment lost 4 bases, leaving 15 bases of the junction unmatched. CDR3 size: 16 residues. The CDR3 protein is CASSALAGSVTGEQYF. The CDR3 coding sequence is TGCGCCAGCAGCGCGTTAGCGGGGTCTGTTACAGGCGAGCAGTACTTC.

This clonotype was recorded at least ten times. This chain connects TRBV12-3 or TRBV12-4 to TRBJ2-3; 8 positions agree with TRBD2. Trimming took 7 bases from V and 3 from J; bases not matched to a gene: 12. The CDR3 runs to 16 residues. CDR3 sequence (DNA): TGTGCCAGCACCCTCTTGGGCGGGGGGATGACAGATACGCAGTATTTT. Translating it yields CASTLLGGGMTDTQYF.

The CDR3 DNA reads TGTGCCAGCAGCCAAGATCCCCCCGGGGCCCGGTACAATGAGCAGTTCTTC. It translates to CASSQDPPGARYNEQFF. The V and J genes are TRBV4-2 and TRBJ2-1, with D possibly being TRBD1 or TRBD2 (5 bases each). V dropped 0 bases and J dropped 4 bases, with 16 bases sitting between them. The CDR3 consists of 17 residues. Germline-derived CDR1 and CDR2 are LGHNA and YNFKEQ.

This clonotype showed up many times. The chain couples TRBV3-1 to TRBJ2-2; a possible D gene is TRBD2 (5 bases). CDR1 and CDR2 from the germline V gene are LGHDT and YNNKEL (reference sequence). CDR3 size: 16 residues. V gave up 4 bases and J gave up 4 bases, with 16 bases separating them. The CDR3 coding sequence is TGTGCCAGCAGCCGATCGCGAGGAGGTGGCACCGGGGAGCTGTTTTTT. Encoded protein: CASSRSRGGGTGELFF.

This clonotype has at least ten counts. The rearrangement uses TRBV7-2 and TRBJ2-5, with a possible D match to TRBD1 (5 bases). CDR3 length: 16 residues. Germline V gene lookup returns CDR1 SGHTA and CDR2 FQGNSA. Trimming cost V 5 bases and J 3 bases, with 19 bases left between them. This CDR3 is CASSPHLADKKETQYF. The DNA for the CDR3 is TGTGCCAGCAGCCCCCATCTGGCGGACAAAAAAGAGACCCAGTACTTC.

This clonotype was counted only a few times. This sequence joins TRBV11-2 and TRBJ2-3; D gene uncertain. The V end lost 0 bases, the J end lost 2 bases, and 15 bases lay between the germline ends. Germline lookup yields CDR1 SGHAT and CDR2 FQNNGV. CDR3 size: 17 residues. CDR3 sequence (DNA): TGTGCCAGCAGCTTAGACCGCCCCATCATAACCACAGATACGCAGTATTTT. Translated: CASSLDRPIITTDTQYF. Looking up the rest from reference TRBV11-2 and TRBJ2-3 gives the full variable domain: EAGVAQSPRYKIIEKRQSVAFWCNPISGHATLYWYQQILGQGPKLLIQFQNNGVVDDSQLPKDRFSAERLKGVDSTLKIQPAKLEDSAVYLCASSLDRPIITTDTQYFGPGTRLTVL.

This clonotype was seen a handful of times. The chain recombines TRBV2 with TRBJ2-3; no reliable D call. This CDR3 spans 11 amino acids. CDR1 and CDR2 from the germline V gene are SNHLY and FYNNEI. V lost 8 bases and J 2 bases, leaving 5 bases between the germline ends. The CDR3 DNA reads TGTGCCAGCGGTTCCACAGATACGCAGTATTTT. Translating gives CASGSTDTQYF.

The sample holds many counts of this clonotype. V gene TRBV6-2 or TRBV6-3 combines with J gene TRBJ2-2; 8 positions agree with TRBD2. Losses at the gene ends were 5 bases for V and 6 bases for J; bases not matched to a gene: 8. The CDR3 contains 15 residues. Per the germline V gene, CDR1 is MNHEY and CDR2 is SVGEGT. The CDR3 region is CASSAQRGSAGELFF. The CDR3 DNA reads TGTGCCAGCAGTGCCCAGCGGGGGAGTGCCGGGGAGCTGTTTTTT.

This clonotype was detected many times. The rearrangement links TRBV5-1 to TRBJ2-7, with TRBD1 as a possible D gene (6 bases). V shed 0 bases and J shed 7 bases, with 14 bases lying between them. Germline V gives CDR1 SGHRS, CDR2 YFSETQ. The CDR3 totals 14 residues. Here the CDR3 reads CASSLEVRGGEQYF. The CDR3 DNA reads as TGCGCCAGCAGCTTGGAAGTCAGGGGTGGAGAGCAGTACTTC.

This clonotype was seen a handful of times. The chain is built from TRBV7-2 and TRBJ1-5; D possibly corresponds to TRBD1 (5 bases). This CDR3 comprises 15 residues. Trimming stripped 1 base from V and 4 bases from J, with 11 bases between. The V gene's germline CDR1 is SGHTA and CDR2 FQGNSA. The CDR3 bases are TGTGCCAGCAGCTTAGTGGCCGGGGGTAATCAGCCCCAGCATTTT. This encodes CASSLVAGGNQPQHF.

This chain uses TRBV24-1 with TRBJ2-1; 14 bases fit TRBD2. Germline CDR1 is KGHDR and CDR2 is SFDVKD. This CDR3 comprises 16 residues. The V segment lost 5 bases and the J segment 5 bases; nucleotides outside the gene matches: 4. The DNA for the CDR3 is TGTGCCACCAGTGGGGGGACTAGCGGGGGCAACAATGAGCAGTTCTTC. Translated, it gives CATSGGTSGGNNEQFF.

This clonotype has only a few counts. The chain links TRBV4-2 to TRBJ2-1; TRBD2 matches at 13 bases. The CDR3 spans 17 residues. The J segment lost 2 bases and the V segment lost 4 bases, leaving 5 bases of the junction unmatched. CDR1 and CDR2 (germline): LGHNA, YNFKEQ. CDR3 protein: CASSLRTSGGAYNEQFF. The CDR3 nucleotides are TGTGCCAGCAGCCTGAGAACTAGCGGGGGGGCCTACAATGAGCAGTTCTTC.

This clonotype has at least ten counts. The DNA for the CDR3 is TGTGCCAGCAGCTCCCGGGGTCTTTGGTCGAACACCGGGGAGCTGTTTTTT. The encoded protein is CASSSRGLWSNTGELFF. The V gene is TRBV12-3 or TRBV12-4, the J gene TRBJ2-2, with D tentatively TRBD2 (5 bases). Trimming left V 6 bases short and J 0 bases short, with 17 bases between. There are 17 residues in the CDR3.

This clonotype was counted at least ten times. The chain carries TRBV24-1 and TRBJ2-3, with D possibly matching TRBD2 (6 bases). This CDR3 is 13 amino acids long. Trimming stripped 7 bases from V and 3 bases from J, with 10 bases between. Germline-derived CDR1 and CDR2 are KGHDR and SFDVKD. The CDR3 nucleotides read TGTGCCACCAGGGGGCGGGGAACAGATACGCAGTATTTT. Translation: CATRGRGTDTQYF.